This section outlines one T cell receptor (beta chain) sequence together with its context. Losses at the gene ends were 4 bases for V and 4 bases for J; bases not matched to a gene: 4. This CDR3 has 13 residues. Germline CDR1 is SGHRS and CDR2 is YFSETQ. The data were obtained in a study of blood T cell repertoires in COVID-19. This table comes from immunoSEQ multiplex PCR, and its TCRdb copy is limited to in-frame clones, with some not included. In the table there are 55,000 to 65,000 clones, 90% of which are singletons. The sequenced material came from peripheral blood. This chain uses TRBV5-1 with TRBJ1-1; 7 nucleotides match TRBD1. The source is an elderly woman with active COVID-19. CDR3 nucleotide sequence: TGCGCCAGCAGCCCTGGGACAGCCACTGAAGCTTTCTTT. Amino acid sequence: CASSPGTATEAFF.